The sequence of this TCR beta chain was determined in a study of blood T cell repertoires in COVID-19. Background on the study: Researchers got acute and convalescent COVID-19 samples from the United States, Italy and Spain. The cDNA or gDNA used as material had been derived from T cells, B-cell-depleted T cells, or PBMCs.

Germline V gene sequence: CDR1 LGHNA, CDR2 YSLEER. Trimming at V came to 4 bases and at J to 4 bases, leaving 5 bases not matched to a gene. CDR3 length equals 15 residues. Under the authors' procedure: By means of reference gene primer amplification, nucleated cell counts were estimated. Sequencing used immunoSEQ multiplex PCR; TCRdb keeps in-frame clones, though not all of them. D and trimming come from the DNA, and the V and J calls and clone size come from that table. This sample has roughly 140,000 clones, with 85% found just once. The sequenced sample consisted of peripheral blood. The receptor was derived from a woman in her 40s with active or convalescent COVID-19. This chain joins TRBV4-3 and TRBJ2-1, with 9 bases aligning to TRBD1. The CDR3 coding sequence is TGCGCCAGCAGCCTCGAGGGACAGGGATACAATGAGCAGTTCTTC. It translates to CASSLEGQGYNEQFF.